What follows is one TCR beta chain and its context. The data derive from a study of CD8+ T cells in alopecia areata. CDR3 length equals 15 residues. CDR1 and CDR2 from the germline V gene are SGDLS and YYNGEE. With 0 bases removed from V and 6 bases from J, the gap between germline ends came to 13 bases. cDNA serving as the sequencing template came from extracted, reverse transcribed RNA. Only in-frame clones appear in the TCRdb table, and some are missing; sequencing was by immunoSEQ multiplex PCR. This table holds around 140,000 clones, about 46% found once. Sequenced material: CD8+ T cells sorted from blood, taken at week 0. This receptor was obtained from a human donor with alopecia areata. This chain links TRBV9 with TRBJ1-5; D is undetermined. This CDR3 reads CASSVGAETSQPQHF. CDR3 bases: TGTGCCAGCAGCGTAGGGGCCGAAACGAGTCAGCCCCAGCATTTT.